These 30 T cell receptor beta chains were all obtained from the same sample, sequenced in a study of blood T cell repertoires in COVID-19. Method: immunoSEQ multiplex PCR; TCRdb's copy keeps in-frame clones and lacks some. The sample gives over 200,000 clones, almost 85% of which show up once; about an eighth is in the top ten. The sample comprised peripheral blood. The receptor set was obtained from a woman aged 40 to 50 with acute or convalescent COVID-19.

The chain employs TRBV18 and TRBJ1-1; TRBD1 agrees at 9 bases. The CDR3 has 16 amino acids. Trimming removed 0 bases from V and 5 bases from J; junction bases left unmatched: 7. Germline V lookup: CDR1 KGHSH, CDR2 LQKENI. CDR3 loop: CASSPPIGQGRTEAFF. Here the CDR3 DNA reads TGTGCCAGCTCACCACCGATCGGACAGGGGAGGACTGAAGCTTTCTTT.

The genes are TRBV5-1 and TRBJ1-1; D is perhaps TRBD1 (6 bases). Trimming removed 0 bases from V and 0 bases from J, with 15 bases in between. Germline-derived CDR1 and CDR2 are SGHRS and YFSETQ. The CDR3 is 17 residues long. CDR3 region: CASSLAKMTGLNTEAFF. In nucleotides, the CDR3 is TGCGCCAGCAGCTTGGCCAAAATGACAGGCTTGAACACTGAAGCTTTCTTT.

Here the CDR3 reads CASSIEGQGVYGYTF. CDR3 bases: TGTGCCAGTAGTATAGAGGGACAGGGTGTCTATGGCTACACCTTC. The chain combines TRBV19 with TRBJ1-2; 9 nucleotides line up with TRBD1. The CDR3 spans 15 residues. After removal of 0 bases from V and 4 bases from J, the junction contained 3 bases not matched to a gene. Germline V gene data show CDR1 as LNHDA and CDR2 as SQIVND (reference sequence).

Regarding this clone: The junction departs from germline at one end; a sequencing error may be responsible. The V call is TRBV18, the J call TRBJ2-7; D possibly corresponds to TRBD1 (6 bases). The CDR3 consists of 16 residues. Germline V gene data show CDR1 as KGHSH and CDR2 as LQKENI. As DNA, the CDR3 is TGTGTCAGCTCACCAGGGCTTCTACAGGGTTACTACGAGCAGTACTTC. Protein sequence: CVSSPGLLQGYYEQYF.

The chain carries TRBV10-1 and TRBJ2-2; D is possibly TRBD1 (6 bases). V was clipped by 0 bases and J by 4 bases, with 21 bases between them. The germline gives CDR1 WNHNN, CDR2 SYGVQD (reference sequence). The CDR3 totals 19 residues. The CDR3: CASSESVERYRVGTGELFF. The CDR3 coding sequence is TGCGCCAGCAGTGAGTCAGTAGAAAGGTACAGGGTGGGCACCGGGGAGCTGTTTTTT.

The CDR3: CASSLVLAGDWGTDTQYF. The CDR3 DNA reads as TGCGCCAGCAGCTTGGTACTAGCGGGAGACTGGGGCACAGATACGCAGTATTTT. The genes are TRBV5-1 and TRBJ2-3, with TRBD2 matching 11 bases. This CDR3 is built from 18 residues. With 0 bases clipped from V and 1 base from J, the junction kept 7 bases outside the gene matches. Germline V lookup: CDR1 SGHRS, CDR2 YFSETQ.

This clone was observed a single time. The CDR3 here is CASSSNPTYRGSNYGYTF. The CDR3, as DNA: TGTGCCAGCAGTTCAAATCCGACTTACAGGGGGTCAAACTATGGCTACACCTTC. J is TRBJ1-2 and V is TRBV27; 8 bases agree with TRBD1. V lost 4 bases and J lost 2; bases outside the gene matches: 15. The germline CDR1 and CDR2 sequences are MNHEY and SMNVEV (reference sequence). The CDR3 extends over 18 amino acids.

J is TRBJ1-1 and V is TRBV2; no reliable D call. V was trimmed by 5 bases and J by 6 bases, leaving 16 bases between them. CDR3 length: 14 residues. The germline CDR1 and CDR2 sequences are SNHLY and FYNNEI. CDR3 residues: CASSHYPGVPEAFF. The CDR3 coding sequence is TGTGCCAGCAGTCACTACCCCGGGGTCCCTGAAGCTTTCTTT. The full variable domain, rest sourced from reference TRBV2 and TRBJ1-1, is EPEVTQTPSHQVTQMGQEVILRCVPISNHLYFYWYRQILGQKVEFLVSFYNNEISEKSEIFDDQFSVERPDGSNFTLKIRSTKLEDSAMYFCASSHYPGVPEAFFGQGTRLTVV.

The V and J genes are TRBV5-1 and TRBJ2-7, with 7 bases that match TRBD1. Germline trimming cut 5 bases from V and 0 bases from J; bases unmatched to any gene: 5. The CDR3 runs to 14 residues. Germline V CDR1 and CDR2: SGHRS, YFSETQ. The CDR3 region is CASRHRDSSYEQYF. The CDR3 region has the DNA TGCGCCAGCAGACACCGGGACAGCTCCTACGAGCAGTACTTC.

V and J are TRBV7-2 and TRBJ2-7; TRBD1 is a possible D gene (6 bases). With 5 bases removed from V and 3 bases from J, the gap between germline ends came to 8 bases. Germline V gene sequence: CDR1 SGHTA, CDR2 FQGNSA. This CDR3 has 12 amino acids. The chain's CDR3 is CASSTQGYEQYF. DNA of the CDR3: TGTGCCAGCAGCACACAGGGCTACGAGCAGTACTTC.

The sample holds a few counts of this clone. The rearrangement uses TRBV19 and TRBJ2-1; TRBD2 matches 10 bases. J gave up 0 bases and V 5 bases, and 4 bases lay outside the gene matches. This CDR3 contains 16 residues. The V gene's germline CDR1 is LNHDA and CDR2 SQIVND (reference sequence). Here the CDR3 reads CASSLLAGSSYNEQFF. CDR3 nucleotides: TGTGCCAGTAGTTTACTAGCGGGAAGCTCCTACAATGAGCAGTTCTTC.

This clone has a handful of counts. This rearrangement joins TRBV2 to TRBJ2-7; D is unclear. Per germline, CDR1 SNHLY and CDR2 FYNNEI. The V end was cut by 6 bases, the J end by 0 bases, with 6 bases between. The CDR3 contains 12 residues. CDR3 bases: TGTGCCAGCAGGGTGAGCTCCTACGAGCAGTACTTC. It translates to CASRVSSYEQYF.

This clone was counted ten times or more. The chain recombines TRBV19 with TRBJ1-6; D possibly corresponds to TRBD1 (5 bases). Germline CDR1 LNHDA, CDR2 SQIVND (reference sequence). V lost 7 bases and J lost 7, with 17 bases in between. CDR3 size: 15 residues. DNA of the CDR3: TGTGCCAGTAAAATCAAGGGCAGGGCGAATTCACCCCTCCACTTT. Translation: CASKIKGRANSPLHF.

This clone was seen just once. V and J are TRBV6-4 and TRBJ2-3; a weak D match, TRBD2 (6 bases). The ends were cut back, 4 bases at V and 5 bases at J, with 13 bases in the middle. This CDR3 comprises 14 residues. Germline V gives CDR1 MRHNA, CDR2 SNTAGT. This CDR3 reads CASSVRDGKDTQYF. In DNA form, the CDR3 reads TGTGCCAGCAGTGTGCGGGACGGAAAAGATACGCAGTATTTT.

This chain links TRBV28 with TRBJ2-1; tentative D call: TRBD1 (8 bases). V lost 6 bases, J lost 7 bases, and 16 bases lay in between. The CDR3 runs to 14 residues. Per the germline V gene, CDR1 is MDHEN and CDR2 is SYDVKM. The CDR3 protein is CASSHDRGGNEQFF. The CDR3 nucleotides are TGTGCCAGCAGCCACGACAGGGGAGGGAATGAGCAGTTCTTC.

V usage is TRBV6-4 and J usage is TRBJ2-7; no reliable D call. Trimming left V 4 bases short and J 3 bases short, with 4 bases between. CDR3 length: 11 amino acids. CDR1 is MRHNA, CDR2 SNTAGT, per germline. CDR3 sequence reads: CASSVHYEQYF. The CDR3 DNA follows: TGTGCCAGCAGTGTCCACTACGAGCAGTACTTC.

V and J are TRBV11-3 and TRBJ2-2, with 7 bases that match TRBD2. The CDR3 has 16 amino acids. V was clipped by 8 bases and J by 4 bases; unmatched bases: 13. From germline, CDR1 is SGHNT and CDR2 YENEEA. The CDR3 loop reads CASGPGRARGTGELFF. The CDR3 DNA is TGTGCCAGCGGACCGGGGAGGGCCCGGGGCACCGGGGAGCTGTTTTTT.

This chain uses TRBV5-1 with TRBJ2-7; D unresolved. The length of the CDR3 is 11 residues. The V gene lost 5 bases and the J gene lost 3 bases, with 6 bases spanning the gap. Germline V gives CDR1 SGHRS, CDR2 YFSETQ. The DNA for the CDR3 is TGCGCCAGCAGTTCCATCTACGAGCAGTACTTC. Its translation is CASSSIYEQYF.

J is TRBJ2-7 and V is TRBV7-2; D is possibly TRBD1 (7 bases). Trimming removed 3 bases at V and 3 bases at J, with 12 bases between. Germline V gene data show CDR1 as SGHTA and CDR2 as FQGNSA. There are 14 residues in the CDR3. This CDR3 is CASSFSGGFYEQYF. CDR3 sequence (DNA): TGTGCCAGCAGCTTTTCAGGGGGGTTCTACGAGCAGTACTTC.

The rearrangement joins TRBV5-1 to TRBJ1-4; 7 bases are shared with TRBD1. The V gene end was trimmed by 2 bases and the J gene end by 2 bases; junction bases not matched to a gene: 6. The CDR3 runs to 16 residues. Germline values: CDR1 SGHRS, CDR2 YFSETQ. In DNA, the CDR3 is TGCGCCAGCAGCTTACAGGGGCGGTCGACTAATGAAAAACTGTTTTTT. Protein sequence: CASSLQGRSTNEKLFF.

V is TRBV11-2 and J is TRBJ2-3, with D possibly TRBD2 on 6 matching bases. Germline CDR1 SGHAT, CDR2 FQNNGV. The CDR3 covers 15 residues. Deletions cut 8 bases from V and 2 bases from J, with 17 bases between. CDR3 protein: CASSRLGRITDTQYF. The CDR3 DNA reads as TGTGCCAGCTCAAGACTAGGAAGGATCACAGATACGCAGTATTTT.

This clone was counted a single time. The rearrangement uses TRBV5-1 and TRBJ2-1; the match to TRBD2 covers 10 bases. Trimming at V came to 4 bases and at J to 8 bases, leaving 12 bases not matched to a gene. This CDR3 region has 16 residues. Germline V CDR1 and CDR2: SGHRS, YFSETQ. The CDR3: CASSNGASGRADEQFF. The CDR3 nucleotides are TGCGCCAGCAGCAATGGGGCTAGCGGGAGAGCCGATGAGCAGTTCTTC.

The V and J genes are TRBV11-2 and TRBJ1-2; 7 bases line up with TRBD1. The V segment lost 1 base and the J segment 0 bases; nucleotides outside the gene matches: 8. Germline assignment: CDR1 SGHAT and CDR2 FQNNGV. The CDR3 contains 17 residues. CDR3 sequence (DNA): TGTGCCAGCAGCTTAGGGTTTCCAGGGGGAGCTAACTATGGCTACACCTTC. Translated, it gives CASSLGFPGGANYGYTF.

The rearrangement uses TRBV10-3 and TRBJ2-1, with 8 nucleotides matching TRBD2. V gave up 6 bases and J gave up 6 bases; unmatched junction bases: 7. Germline loops: CDR1 ENHRY, CDR2 SYGVKD. There are 14 residues in the CDR3. CDR3 DNA: TGTGCCATCAGCCCGGGACTAGAAATCAATGAGCAGTTCTTC. Translating it yields CAISPGLEINEQFF.

This clone was detected only once. CDR3 amino acids: CASSSGLAYGELFF. DNA for the CDR3: TGTGCCAGCAGCTCCGGACTAGCCTACGGGGAGCTGTTTTTT. The chain joins TRBV13 to TRBJ2-2, with TRBD2 matching 8 bases. The CDR3 spans 14 residues. The V gene's germline CDR1 is PRHDT and CDR2 FYEKMQ (reference sequence). After removal of 4 bases from V and 7 bases from J, the junction contained 5 bases not matched to a gene.

The chain combines TRBV10-1 with TRBJ2-3, with TRBD2 matching over 7 bases. This CDR3 comprises 14 residues. V was pared by 2 bases and J by 1 base, with 0 bases of the junction left unmatched. The germline CDR1 and CDR2 sequences are WNHNN and SYGVQD (reference sequence). The CDR3, as DNA: TGCGCCAGCAGTGAGACTAGCGGCACAGATACGCAGTATTTT. This encodes CASSETSGTDTQYF.

V usage is TRBV6-5 and J usage is TRBJ1-2, with TRBD1 as a possible D gene (6 bases). Looked up from germline, CDR1 is MNHEY and CDR2 is SVGAGI. V gave up 4 bases and J gave up 0 bases, with 15 bases separating them. This CDR3 is 16 amino acids long. The CDR3 nucleotides read TGTGCCAGCAGTTGGTCCCGGGACACATCTAACTATGGCTACACCTTC. Translating it yields CASSWSRDTSNYGYTF.

CDR3 region: CASSPPNREGEQFF. The CDR3 nucleotides are TGTGCCAGCTCACCACCCAACAGGGAGGGTGAGCAGTTCTTC. V and J are TRBV18 and TRBJ2-1; perhaps TRBD2 as D (7 bases). V was shortened by 0 bases and J by 9 bases, with 12 bases between the two germline ends. Germline-derived CDR1 and CDR2 are KGHSH and LQKENI. The length of the CDR3 is 14 residues.

Details on this clone: Other DNA sequences within the sample encode an identical CDR3. This chain links TRBV5-1 with TRBJ1-1, with TRBD1 as a possible D gene (5 bases). The CDR3 has 14 residues. V was clipped by 4 bases and J by 0 bases, with 10 bases between them. Germline values: CDR1 SGHRS, CDR2 YFSETQ. The CDR3 sequence: CASSQGTVNTEAFF. DNA of the CDR3: TGCGCCAGCAGCCAGGGCACCGTGAACACTGAAGCTTTCTTT.

The chain joins TRBV5-6 to TRBJ2-7; TRBD1 matches at 10 bases. J lost 7 bases, V lost 2 bases, and 9 bases had no gene match. Germline V gene data show CDR1 as SGHDT and CDR2 as YYEEEE. The length of the CDR3 is 15 residues. The CDR3 sequence: CASSFSGTGAREQYF. CDR3 DNA sequence: TGTGCCAGCAGCTTTTCCGGGACAGGGGCTCGGGAGCAGTACTTC.